The TCR beta chain described here comes from a study of cytomegalovirus exposure and HLA in healthy donors. Study-level findings and limits: In a later analysis, across HLA loci, associated TCR counts were highest for DRB1, lowest for HLA-C.

PCR employed 60 Vbeta and 13 Jbeta primers. The method was immunoSEQ multiplex PCR; TCRdb's version includes in-frame clones alone and lacks a portion of them. This sample has under 200,000 clones, with around 65% found just once. About this clone itself: Its specificity is not known.

The J segment lost 4 bases and the V segment lost 3 bases, leaving 4 bases of the junction unmatched. This CDR3 contains 15 residues. Germline CDR1 reads SGHTA; CDR2 reads FQGNSA. The sequencing input was PBMCs. The genes are TRBV7-2 and TRBJ2-1; 9 bases are a match to TRBD1. The source is a woman in her thirties or forties in good health and CMV-seropositive. CDR3 nucleotide sequence: TGTGCCAGCAGCTTCGGACAGGGGTGGTACAATGAGCAGTTCTTC. Its translation: CASSFGQGWYNEQFF. Full variable domain (missing parts from reference TRBV7-2 and TRBJ2-1): GAGVSQSPSNKVTEKGKDVELRCDPISGHTALYWYRQSLGQGLEFLIYFQGNSAPDKSGLPSDRFSAERTGGSVSTLTIQRTQQEDSAVYLCASSFGQGWYNEQFFGPGTRLTVL.